This TCR beta chain is drawn from a study of blood T cells in healthy people across ages. This clonotype was seen once. The junction and the germline gene differ at one end; a read error may be behind it. A sample-barcoded 5' primer and a J-beta primer mix were used in a second PCR of roughly 6 to 11 cycles. TCRdb re-called the 5' RACE reads through MiXCR, storing one row per CDR3 protein. The sample contains hundreds of thousands of distinct CDR3 sequences, 20% to 25% of which appear only once. Germline loops: CDR1 LGHDT, CDR2 YNNKEL (reference sequence). There are 13 residues in the CDR3. This chain joins TRBV3-1 and TRBJ2-1; the D is unclear. This sequence was found in a man between 65 and 79 years old in good health. The sequencing input was blood. The CDR3 DNA follows: TGTGCCAGCGGCCAAAGTGGTGACCTTAGGCAGTTCTTC. Its translation is CASGQSGDLRQFF.